A selection of T cell receptor beta chains follows, all from one sample in a study of T cell responses to AZD1222 COVID-19 vaccine. Here immunoSEQ multiplex PCR was the method, and the copy in TCRdb shows in-frame clones only, minus some. The sample contains more than 150,000 clones, just over 90% of which appear only once. The source material was peripheral blood, sampled 28 days after the second AZD1222 dose. The receptors derive from an adult who received the AZD1222 COVID-19 vaccine. The conserved cysteine and the conserved F or W are not part of the CDR3 here. Expanded clones get a size class; other rows say once, few or many, or leave the size out.

CDR3 length: 13; clone size: once; J gene: TRBJ1-1; V gene: TRBV3-1/TRBV3-2; CDR3 protein: ASSQSSRVNTEAF
CDR3 length: 9; clone size: few; J gene: TRBJ1-6; V gene: TRBV24-1; CDR3 protein: ATSDRPLLH
CDR3 length: 16; clone size: .; J gene: TRBJ2-6; V gene: TRBV27; CDR3 protein: ASSFERPVVSGANVLT
CDR3 length: 13; clone size: .; J gene: TRBJ1-5; V gene: TRBV28; CDR3 protein: ASSLRNRGPRPQH
CDR3 length: 12; clone size: .; J gene: TRBJ2-1; V gene: TRBV7-9; CDR3 protein: ASSLAVDAVEQF
CDR3 length: 13; clone size: .; J gene: TRBJ2-1; V gene: TRBV4-1; CDR3 protein: ASSQDMAGGGEQF
CDR3 length: 14; clone size: .; J gene: TRBJ2-5; V gene: TRBV6-5; CDR3 protein: ASSYGDRGDQETQY
CDR3 length: 14; clone size: .; J gene: TRBJ2-3; V gene: TRBV11-1; CDR3 protein: ASNSVVEGSTDTQY
CDR3 length: 12; clone size: .; J gene: TRBJ2-3; V gene: TRBV28; CDR3 protein: ASSFPGQGDTQY
CDR3 length: 12; clone size: .; J gene: TRBJ1-2; V gene: TRBV5-4; CDR3 protein: ASSLAEVSYGYT
CDR3 length: 10; clone size: few; J gene: TRBJ1-1; V gene: TRBV6-5; CDR3 protein: ASTSIDSEAF
CDR3 length: 12; clone size: .; J gene: TRBJ1-2; V gene: TRBV7-9; CDR3 protein: ASRQDGANYGYT
CDR3 length: 12; clone size: .; J gene: TRBJ1-2; V gene: TRBV28; CDR3 protein: ASSETGVNYGYT
CDR3 length: 13; clone size: once; J gene: TRBJ2-5; V gene: TRBV5-1; CDR3 protein: ASSFTLGQQETQY
CDR3 length: 12; clone size: few; J gene: TRBJ1-1; V gene: TRBV5-6; CDR3 protein: ASSLDAEGTEAF
CDR3 length: 12; clone size: .; J gene: TRBJ1-1; V gene: TRBV6-5; CDR3 protein: ASLRDRANTEAF
CDR3 length: 13; clone size: .; J gene: TRBJ2-7; V gene: TRBV9; CDR3 protein: ASSVGLRSSYEQY
CDR3 length: 11; clone size: .; J gene: TRBJ2-7; V gene: TRBV2; CDR3 protein: ASSERWAYEQY
CDR3 length: 12; clone size: .; J gene: TRBJ2-1; V gene: TRBV10-2; CDR3 protein: ASRTSGGPNEQF
CDR3 length: 13; clone size: .; J gene: TRBJ2-1; V gene: TRBV27; CDR3 protein: ASSYQGYSYNEQF
CDR3 length: 10; clone size: .; J gene: TRBJ2-3; V gene: TRBV12-3/TRBV12-4; CDR3 protein: ASCKRTDTQY
CDR3 length: 13; clone size: .; J gene: TRBJ2-2; V gene: TRBV11-3; CDR3 protein: ASSLGSGSTGELF
CDR3 length: 14; clone size: once; J gene: TRBJ2-1; V gene: TRBV5-1; CDR3 protein: ASSALAGVSYNEQF
CDR3 length: 12; clone size: .; J gene: TRBJ2-4; V gene: TRBV2; CDR3 protein: ASSGQGAKNIQY
CDR3 length: 14; clone size: .; J gene: TRBJ2-1; V gene: TRBV24-1; CDR3 protein: ATSRLAGGNYNEQF
CDR3 length: 11; clone size: .; J gene: TRBJ1-1; V gene: TRBV5-5; CDR3 protein: ASSLARYTEAF
CDR3 length: 13; clone size: once; J gene: TRBJ2-7; V gene: TRBV4-2; CDR3 protein: ASSMDRTLKYEQY
CDR3 length: 13; clone size: .; J gene: TRBJ2-7; V gene: TRBV4-2; CDR3 protein: ASSQEGTGSYEQY
CDR3 length: 11; clone size: .; J gene: TRBJ2-7; V gene: TRBV10-3; CDR3 protein: AISESGGYEQY
CDR3 length: 14; clone size: once; J gene: TRBJ1-2; V gene: TRBV15; CDR3 protein: ATSGLPGIPLTGYT
CDR3 length: 13; clone size: .; J gene: TRBJ2-7; V gene: TRBV7-8; CDR3 protein: ASSLEVLAIHEQY
CDR3 length: 12; clone size: .; J gene: TRBJ2-5; V gene: TRBV5-1; CDR3 protein: ASSLDRAQETQY
CDR3 length: 13; clone size: .; J gene: TRBJ1-6; V gene: TRBV19; CDR3 protein: ASKGDRNYNSPLH
CDR3 length: 12; clone size: .; J gene: TRBJ1-5; V gene: TRBV2; CDR3 protein: ASSATGGNQPQH
CDR3 length: 11; clone size: .; J gene: TRBJ1-2; V gene: TRBV6-5; CDR3 protein: ATHHGGNYGYT
CDR3 length: 11; clone size: .; J gene: TRBJ2-1; V gene: TRBV3-1/TRBV3-2; CDR3 protein: ASSQSNRNEQF
CDR3 length: 9; clone size: .; J gene: TRBJ2-3; V gene: TRBV7-9; CDR3 protein: ASSPTDTQY
CDR3 length: 12; clone size: .; J gene: TRBJ1-5; V gene: TRBV6-2/TRBV6-3; CDR3 protein: ASSYSNSRQPQH
CDR3 length: 10; clone size: .; J gene: TRBJ1-2; V gene: TRBV4-1; CDR3 protein: ASMDRGGGYT
CDR3 length: 10; clone size: .; J gene: TRBJ1-2; V gene: TRBV2; CDR3 protein: ASRAAAESYT
CDR3 length: 11; clone size: .; J gene: TRBJ2-7; V gene: TRBV4-1; CDR3 protein: ASSHLGLGEQY
CDR3 length: 12; clone size: .; J gene: TRBJ2-7; V gene: TRBV7-2; CDR3 protein: ASSLSQGTYEQY
CDR3 length: 12; clone size: once; J gene: TRBJ2-2; V gene: TRBV6-4; CDR3 protein: ASSDGTNTGELF
CDR3 length: 12; clone size: .; J gene: TRBJ2-5; V gene: TRBV7-2; CDR3 protein: ASSLGQGVKTQY
CDR3 length: 13; clone size: .; J gene: TRBJ2-3; V gene: TRBV28; CDR3 protein: ASNRQRDLTDTQY
CDR3 length: 12; clone size: .; J gene: TRBJ2-7; V gene: TRBV5-1; CDR3 protein: ASSLRGAPYEQY
CDR3 length: 13; clone size: once; J gene: TRBJ1-5; V gene: TRBV4-3; CDR3 protein: ASSLGTGVNQPQH
CDR3 length: 15; clone size: .; J gene: TRBJ1-6; V gene: TRBV27; CDR3 protein: ASSFRDRGSYNSPLH
CDR3 length: 15; clone size: .; J gene: TRBJ1-5; V gene: TRBV27; CDR3 protein: ASSPPPTGTHRGPQH
CDR3 length: 11; clone size: .; J gene: TRBJ1-1; V gene: TRBV19; CDR3 protein: ASSDTANTEAF